The 19 T cell receptor beta chains presented below share a single source sample, sequenced in a study of CD8 T cells in Susac syndrome. Random hexamers were used to reverse transcribe 0.5 to 1 ug of RNA. TCRdb independently ran MiXCR on the immunoSEQ multiplex PCR reads; one entry per CDR3 protein. This sample has a few hundred thousand distinct CDR3 sequences, with approximately 95% found just once. The sample comprised CD4+ T cells from PBMCs. All receptors derive from a human donor with multiple sclerosis.

The J gene is TRBJ2-4, the V gene TRBV19; D uncertain. In germline, CDR1 is LNHDA, CDR2 SQIVND (reference sequence). The CDR3 spans 11 residues. Trimming stripped 3 bases from V and 10 bases from J, with 7 bases between. Here the CDR3 reads CASSMAEIQYF. The DNA for the CDR3 is TGTGCCAGTAGTATGGCGGAGATTCAGTACTTC.

The V and J genes are TRBV29-1 and TRBJ1-1; 8 bases align to TRBD1. The germline V gene has CDR1 SQVTM and CDR2 ANQGSEA. The CDR3 has 14 amino acids. Trimming took 7 bases from V and 3 from J; bases not matched to a gene: 10. This CDR3 is CSGRTGTGYTEAFF. DNA for the CDR3: TGCAGCGGGCGTACCGGGACAGGATACACTGAAGCTTTCTTT. The full variable domain, in which reference TRBV29-1 and TRBJ1-1 provide the parts outside the CDR3, is SAVISQKPSRDICQRGTSLTIQCQVDSQVTMMFWYRQQPGQSLTLIATANQGSEATYESGFVIDKFPISRPNLTFSTLTVSNMSPEDSSIYLCSGRTGTGYTEAFFGQGTRLTVV.

The chain combines TRBV3-1 with TRBJ2-2; 7 nucleotides line up with TRBD2. J gave up 3 bases and V 4 bases, and 2 bases lay outside the gene matches. CDR1 is LGHDT and CDR2 is YNNKEL in the germline V gene (reference sequence). The CDR3 sequence is 14 residues long. CDR3 in DNA: TGTGCCAGCAGCCGGGACTACGACACCGGGGAGCTGTTTTTT. Its translation is CASSRDYDTGELFF.

J is TRBJ2-2 and V is TRBV20-1; D remains ambiguous. V was shortened by 6 bases and J by 7 bases, with 12 bases between the two germline ends. In germline, CDR1 is DFQATT, CDR2 SNEGSKA (reference sequence). The CDR3 sequence is 12 residues long. The CDR3 nucleotides are TGCAGTGCGATAAACCGAGGCGGGGAGCTGTTTTTT. It specifies CSAINRGGELFF.

The chain is built from TRBV25-1 and TRBJ2-5, with D possibly TRBD2 on 6 matching bases. The CDR3 sequence is 14 residues long. The V end was cut by 0 bases, the J end by 2 bases, with 7 bases between. Per the germline V gene, CDR1 is MGHDK and CDR2 is SYGVNS. This CDR3 is CASSEYRGQETQYF. DNA of the CDR3: TGTGCCAGCAGTGAATACCGGGGGCAAGAGACCCAGTACTTC.

The CDR3 DNA reads as TGTGCCAGCAGCCCCGTCGGGGGAGGCACAGATACGCAGTATTTT. Translation: CASSPVGGGTDTQYF. The rearrangement joins TRBV12-3 or TRBV12-4 to TRBJ2-3; D perhaps matches TRBD2 (6 bases). Trimming stripped 6 bases from V and 1 base from J, with 14 bases between. The CDR3 runs to 15 residues.

This rearrangement joins TRBV27 to TRBJ2-5; tentative D call: TRBD2 (5 bases). The length of the CDR3 is 12 residues. Deletions cut 3 bases from V and 7 bases from J, with 9 bases between. Germline lookup yields CDR1 MNHEY and CDR2 SMNVEV (reference sequence). CDR3 nucleotide sequence: TGTGCCAGCAGTTTCGATCGGGGGACCCAGTACTTC. It yields the protein CASSFDRGTQYF.

The rearrangement links TRBV2 to TRBJ2-5; D is perhaps TRBD1 or TRBD2 (5 bases each). In germline, CDR1 is SNHLY, CDR2 FYNNEI. Trimming stripped 7 bases from V and 5 bases from J, with 17 bases between. The length of the CDR3 is 14 residues. CDR3 in amino acids: CASKLDSRDETQYF. In DNA form, the CDR3 reads TGTGCCAGCAAACTTGACAGCCGGGACGAGACCCAGTACTTC. The entire variable domain, with the rest obtained from reference TRBV2 and TRBJ2-5, is as follows: EPEVTQTPSHQVTQMGQEVILRCVPISNHLYFYWYRQILGQKVEFLVSFYNNEISEKSEIFDDQFSVERPDGSNFTLKIRSTKLEDSAMYFCASKLDSRDETQYFGPGTRLLVL.

This rearrangement joins TRBV5-1 to TRBJ2-3; the match to TRBD2 covers 9 bases. Germline CDR1 SGHRS, CDR2 YFSETQ. The CDR3 runs to 16 residues. The ends lost 0 bases at V and 2 bases at J; junction bases unmatched: 4. The CDR3 DNA sequence: TGCGCCAGCAGCTTGGCCAGCGGGGGGACCACAGATACGCAGTATTTT. This encodes CASSLASGGTTDTQYF.

The chain uses TRBV5-1 and TRBJ2-4; the D is unclear. The V gene's germline CDR1 is SGHRS and CDR2 YFSETQ. The ends were cut back, 4 bases at V and 4 bases at J, with 9 bases in the middle. The CDR3 has 13 residues. CDR3 amino acids: CASSQEMKNIQYF. The CDR3 DNA sequence: TGCGCCAGCAGCCAGGAGATGAAAAACATTCAGTACTTC.

The V call is TRBV9, the J call TRBJ2-5, with no clear D. CDR3 length: 14 residues. Looked up from germline, CDR1 is SGDLS and CDR2 is YYNGEE. V lost 3 bases to trimming and J lost 5 bases, with 14 bases between them. In nucleotides, the CDR3 is TGTGCCAGCAGCGCCACCGGGCTTGGGGAGACCCAGTACTTC. Translated: CASSATGLGETQYF.

The rearrangement uses TRBV2 and TRBJ1-1, with D perhaps matching TRBD1 (6 bases). The CDR3 length is 12 residues. Trimming removed 9 bases at V and 4 bases at J, with 12 bases between. Germline V lookup: CDR1 SNHLY, CDR2 FYNNEI. The CDR3 protein is CARQQGSTEAFF. DNA of the CDR3: TGTGCCAGACAACAGGGTAGCACTGAAGCTTTCTTT.

This clonotype came up once. The V and J genes are TRBV14 and TRBJ2-3; D possibly corresponds to TRBD2 (5 bases). The germline CDR1 and CDR2 sequences are SGHDN and FVKESK. V was clipped by 4 bases and J by 10 bases, with 15 bases between them. The length of the CDR3 is 13 residues. CDR3 loop: CASSPSGGSPQYF. In DNA, the CDR3 is TGTGCCAGCAGCCCAAGCGGAGGCTCCCCGCAGTATTTT.

This clonotype was seen only a few times. The J gene is TRBJ1-2, the V gene TRBV30; unclear D gene. In germline, CDR1 is GTSNPN, CDR2 SVGIG (reference sequence). Trimming left V 5 bases short and J 4 bases short, with 14 bases between. CDR3 length: 13 amino acids. The CDR3 reads CAWQLGSSYGYTF. The CDR3 DNA reads as TGTGCCTGGCAGTTAGGCTCCTCCTATGGCTACACCTTC.

The J gene is TRBJ1-1, the V gene TRBV12-3 or TRBV12-4; D unclear. Trimming cost V 3 bases and J 1 base, with 9 bases left between them. The length of the CDR3 is 14 residues. The CDR3 sequence is CASSFPGENTEAFF. The CDR3 DNA follows: TGTGCCAGCAGTTTTCCAGGAGAGAACACTGAAGCTTTCTTT.

CDR3 coding DNA: TGTGCCAACACGGCGCAGGGGTCCTACGAGCAGTACTTC. This encodes CANTAQGSYEQYF. V gene TRBV2 combines with J gene TRBJ2-7, with D perhaps matching TRBD1 (6 bases). The CDR3 loop spans 13 amino acids. V was pared by 10 bases and J by 1 base, with 14 bases between. Germline loops: CDR1 SNHLY, CDR2 FYNNEI.

The chain couples TRBV30 to TRBJ2-5; 13 bases align to TRBD2. V lost 2 bases to trimming and J lost 5 bases; unmatched junction nucleotides: 5. CDR3 length: 15 amino acids. CDR1 is GTSNPN, CDR2 SVGIG, per germline (reference sequence). CDR3 loop: CAWSTGLAGRETQYF. The CDR3 region has the DNA TGTGCCTGGAGTACGGGACTAGCGGGGCGGGAGACCCAGTACTTC.

This clonotype was seen only once. The chain has TRBV20-1 and TRBJ1-2; D is ambiguous. CDR1 DFQATT and CDR2 SNEGSKA come from the germline V gene (reference sequence). This CDR3 spans 13 amino acids. V dropped 6 bases and J dropped 5 bases, with 16 bases sitting between them. The CDR3 is CSALLEQEYGYTF. In DNA, the CDR3 is TGCAGTGCCCTTCTAGAGCAGGAGTATGGCTACACCTTC.

The chain recombines TRBV3-1 with TRBJ2-5; 7 bases are shared with TRBD2. V shed 0 bases and J 2 bases; nucleotides not matched to a gene: 9. The CDR3 contains 17 residues. Germline V gives CDR1 LGHDT, CDR2 YNNKEL (reference sequence). Here the CDR3 reads CASSQDLAAGMQETQYF. The CDR3, as DNA: TGTGCCAGCAGCCAAGATCTGGCAGCGGGGATGCAAGAGACCCAGTACTTC.